This TCR beta chain was sequenced for a study of T-cell reconstitution after alpha-beta-depleted transplantation in children. As to this clonotype: Its antigen is currently unknown.

Trimming took off 4 bases at V and 6 bases at J, with 16 bases between the two ends. The CDR3 loop spans 14 amino acids. Germline CDR1 reads SNHLY; CDR2 reads FYNNEI. Preparation of the TCRbeta library used unique molecular identifiers. Using its own MiXCR run on the PCR reads, TCRdb lists one record per CDR3 protein. Here the sample spans more than 300,000 distinct CDR3 sequences, roughly 16% being singletons. Points from the study as a whole: The authors attributed T-cell counts and diversity one year after transplant mostly to newly produced T cells. It was reported that alpha-beta T cells came from several hundred expanded graft clones (about two months after transplant).

This TCR was sampled from a male patient between 2 and 10 years old who had a stem cell transplant for acute lymphoblastic leukemia, so the T cells may come from the graft donor. The V call is TRBV2, the J call TRBJ2-7; D is unclear. This sample comprised PBMCs, mostly from graft donor cells, obtained 360 days after TCRalphabeta/CD19-depleted stem cell transplant. CDR3 nucleotides: TGTGCCAGCAGTGTCCTGGGTCCCTATGCCGAGCAGTACTTC. It is translated as CASSVLGPYAEQYF.